These T cell receptor beta chains were read from a single sample in a study of blood T cells in healthy people across ages. TCRdb re-analysed the 5' RACE reads in MiXCR, keeping a single row per CDR3 protein. The sample includes some 920,000 distinct CDR3 sequences, about 51% seen only once; the top ten take about 22%. The specimen sequenced was blood. Receptors originate from a woman aged 55-69 years in good health. The CDR3 runs from the conserved cysteine through the conserved F or W. D genes are given only for firm matches. Some rows have no size entry. The others give once, few or many, or a class for an expanded clone.

d_gene,v_gene,abundance,j_gene,CDR3aa,CDR3nt
TRBD2,TRBV20-1,.,TRBJ2-7,CSAPPRTSDPRGQYF,TGCAGTGCTCCCCCCCGGACTAGCGACCCCAGAGGGCAGTACTTC
TRBD1,TRBV7-3,.,TRBJ2-7,CASSLTGTGTSYEQYF,TGTGCCAGCAGCTTGACCGGGACAGGGACCTCCTACGAGCAGTACTTC
TRBD1,TRBV4-1,.,TRBJ1-4,CASRNDRVSDEKLFF,TGCGCCAGCAGAAATGACAGGGTTTCGGATGAAAAACTGTTTTTT
TRBD1,TRBV28,few,TRBJ2-4,CASSFGTGKNIQYF,TGTGCCAGCAGTTTTGGGACAGGCAAAAACATTCAGTACTTC
TRBD2,TRBV20-1,.,TRBJ2-1,CSARGLARYEQFF,TGCAGTGCTAGAGGACTAGCAAGGTACGAGCAGTTCTTC
TRBD2,TRBV7-2,.,TRBJ2-1,CASSLTSGRYNEQFF,TGTGCCAGCAGCTTAACTAGCGGGAGATACAATGAGCAGTTCTTC
.,TRBV12-3/TRBV12-4,.,TRBJ2-3,CASSLYLSRGVTDTQYF,TGTGCCAGCAGTTTATATTTGAGTAGAGGCGTCACAGATACGCAGTATTTT
TRBD1,TRBV7-8,few,TRBJ2-7,CASSFPDRTYEQYF,TGTGCCAGCAGCTTTCCGGACAGGACCTACGAGCAGTACTTC
.,TRBV7-2,few,TRBJ2-3,CASSLVASETDTQYF,TGTGCCAGCAGCTTAGTCGCTAGCGAGACAGATACGCAGTATTTT
TRBD2,TRBV9,few,TRBJ2-7,CASSVIAGCHEQYF,TGTGCCAGCAGCGTCATAGCGGGATGCCACGAGCAGTACTTC
.,TRBV9,many,TRBJ2-3,CASSVDGSWSDTQYF,TGTGCCAGCAGCGTAGATGGGTCCTGGTCAGATACGCAGTATTTT
.,TRBV7-2,.,TRBJ2-7,CASSPLYPNEQYF,TGTGCCAGCAGCCCCCTATATCCCAACGAGCAGTACTTC